This TCR beta chain was recorded in a study of human T cells and chemical hapten exposure (dated by TCRdb to the early 2020s). For the wider study: For sensitization, 2% DPC in acetone was applied to a 2 cm by 2 cm area of upper inner arm skin. Throughout the approximately 25-week study period, patients were also given weekly therapeutic DPC doses on the scalp. Patch testing on the upper back used Finn chambers containing 0.01% DPC, with scoring done after 6 days according to International Contact Dermatitis Research Group standards. Alopecia areata with under or over 50% scalp involvement, alopecia totalis and alopecia universalis were represented in the patient cohort, which was mostly female. Libraries were combined into a pool for sequencing, and differences in TCR yield between samples came mainly from small differences in library volumes within the pool. The study tracked peripheral blood TCR repertoire changes in vivo during primary and secondary sensitization to the hapten diphenylcyclopropenone (DPC) in alopecia patients. Patient blood was sampled pre-sensitization (week 0) and at 2, 6 and about 24 weeks after DPC sensitization. For TCR sequencing, blood came from twenty-nine alopecia patients at anywhere from one to four time points (pre-sensitization, 2, 6 and 24 weeks). Paper-wide results and their limitations: A positive correlation was found between the number of PT1 expanded TCRs and patch test score, with significance reached at thresholds 8, 16 and 32 but not 4. No change with DPC sensitization was found in the number of TCRs above 1 in 1000 frequency, and no evidence of global repertoire structure alterations was found. All patients had alopecia, a presumed autoimmune disease, so their immune response might differ from that of healthy individuals. Expanded TCRs formed significantly more large CDR3 similarity clusters than pre-sensitization or healthy control sets, consistent with antigen-driven responses. Repeated subsampling changed both the strength of the expansion versus patch-test correlation and the threshold at which that correlation became significant.

On this clonotype itself: Its target antigen remains unknown. No much larger clonotype is one base removed from it; base qualities were not supplied.

In light of the paper, this sample's time point label describes: patch test 1, 2 weeks after DPC sensitization. Per the publication, the treatment or condition label means: therapeutic diphenylcyclopropenone sensitization with weekly scalp DPC. At every patch-test visit, the blood draw took place before the patch test was put on. Eligible patients were aged 18 to 70, diagnosed with alopecia, deemed suitable for DPC therapy, and excluded if pregnant. Total RNA was isolated from unfractionated whole blood collected in Tempus Blood RNA tubes. Library generation was performed with RACE. TCRdb names NextSeq 500 as the instrument used. Library preparation attached unique molecular identifiers to individual cDNA molecules for quantitative, reproducible TCR counting. Each blood RNA sample was used to sequence both TCR alpha and TCR beta chains. As for the authors' bioinformatics: The median number of TCRs per sample was roughly 100,000, ranging from 23,224 to 690,600. V, J and CDR3 annotation of the TCR reads was performed with the Decombinator software suite. To make PS versus PT1 abundance plots, every sample was subsampled to the same number of TCRs (28,000). Expanded TCRs were defined as absent before sensitization and observed at least eight times at the 2-week time point. TCRdb reran the public reads through fastp at Q25 and MiXCR, keeping productive beta chains. Rows are unified per CDR3 protein, each entry keeping the most common DNA and genes. The V and J calls come from TCRdb's annotation, not from the publication. A total of fewer than 400,000 distinct CDR3 sequences appear in this sample, 5.5% to 8% of them only once. The ten biggest clones cover about 8% of the sample.

The germline V end is reduced by 0 bases and the J end by 5 bases; junction bases left unmatched: 7. The CDR3 measures 16 amino acids from cysteine to phenylalanine. The read is trimmed to its CDR3 DNA, 48 bases read in frame from base 1. The germline V gene (reference sequence) supplies CDR1 DFQATT and CDR2 SNEGSKA. The sequence is built from TRBV20-1 and TRBJ1-5, with 10 bases matching TRBD1. The material was whole blood, obtained in connection with sensitization to the hapten diphenylcyclopropenone (DPC). The source is a woman aged 18-29 years with alopecia areata. Some clones in this sample may be carry-over from other donors' samples. The sequenced DNA is TGCAGTGCTAGAGATGGGAGACAGGGGGCTGATCAGCCCCAGCATTTT. This yields the protein CSARDGRQGADQPQHF.